This TCR beta chain is drawn from a study of blood T cell repertoires in COVID-19. Turning to the study itself: Samples representing acute and convalescent COVID-19 were sourced from the United States, Italy and Spain. In each case, the material was cDNA or gDNA derived from T cells, B-cell-depleted T cells, or PBMCs.

Clones were read by immunoSEQ multiplex PCR, and TCRdb kept only the in-frame ones, dropping some. Among about 120,000 clones listed, approximately 87% were seen once. The CDR3 length is 14 residues. The germline V and J ends were trimmed by 1 base and 6 bases, with 7 bases remaining between them. From germline, CDR1 is LNHDA and CDR2 SQIVND (reference sequence). The chain has TRBV19 and TRBJ2-6; D is unresolved. This receptor was taken from a woman in her seventies with acute or convalescent COVID-19. Sequencing used peripheral blood. CDR3 nucleotide sequence: TGTGCCAGTAGTATAGGGGCTTCGGCCAACGTCCTGACTTTC. Amino acids: CASSIGASANVLTF. The full variable domain, in which reference TRBV19 and TRBJ2-6 provide the parts outside the CDR3, is DGGITQSPKYLFRKEGQNVTLSCEQNLNHDAMYWYRQDPGQGLRLIYYSQIVNDFQKGDIAEGYSVSREKKESFPLTVTSAQKNPTAFYLCASSIGASANVLTFGAGSRLTVL.